This T cell receptor beta chain stems from a study of T-cell memory formation after mild COVID-19. This clonotype was picked up a small number of times. Its specificity is unknown. Findings of the study overall: Researchers found some responding clones in pre-infection memory, a sign that cross-reactive memory joined.

One entry per CDR3 protein, called by TCRdb with MiXCR from the 5' RACE reads. The data show under 700,000 distinct CDR3 sequences, with just over 20% seen just once and approximately 12% held by the top ten. Trimming pared 0 bases from V and 7 bases from J, leaving 16 bases between. Per the germline V gene, CDR1 is SGHRS and CDR2 is YFSETQ. This CDR3 is built from 15 residues. This receptor was identified in an adult woman who had mild COVID-19 (a few samples of this study predate the infection). Cell type and time point are not known. V and J are TRBV5-1 and TRBJ1-2; D possibly corresponds to TRBD1 (6 bases). Material for sequencing was PBMCs or a T cell subset sorted from them (not recorded which). CDR3 residues: CASSLGGQSLVGYTF. The CDR3 DNA follows: TGCGCCAGCAGCTTGGGTGGACAGAGCCTTGTTGGCTACACCTTC.